The 28 T cell receptor beta chains below come from one sample, sequenced in a study of T cells in Graves' hyperthyroidism and ophthalmopathy. The investigators amplified TCR beta CDR3 regions from RNA transcripts. The TCR CDR3 was amplified in a first-round RT-PCR using the HTBI primer set. TCRdb itself ran the multiplex PCR reads through MiXCR, one entry per CDR3 protein. The repertoire holds 350,000 or so distinct CDR3 sequences, with approximately 18% as singletons. What was sequenced was blood. The source is a woman aged 25-40 years with Graves' hyperthyroidism that later progressed to Graves' ophthalmopathy.

The genes are TRBV29-1 and TRBJ2-4, with D perhaps matching TRBD1 (6 bases). Germline V gene data show CDR1 as SQVTM and CDR2 as ANQGSEA. Trimming stripped 7 bases from V and 10 bases from J, with 20 bases between. The length of the CDR3 is 13 residues. For the CDR3, the DNA is TGCAGCGCAATACCCGGACAGAGCCGTATTCAGTACTTC. Protein: CSAIPGQSRIQYF.

This chain uses TRBV6-2 or TRBV6-3 with TRBJ2-1; D is perhaps TRBD1 or TRBD2 (5 bases each). V was pared by 5 bases and J by 1 base, with 15 bases between. Germline V lookup: CDR1 MNHEY, CDR2 SVGEGT. There are 16 residues in the CDR3. DNA for the CDR3: TGTGCCAGCAGTCTAGGGACCATCGGGTCCTACAATGAGCAGTTCTTC. Translated, it gives CASSLGTIGSYNEQFF.

The chain employs TRBV29-1 and TRBJ1-3; D remains unclear. This CDR3 is built from 13 residues. The germline gives CDR1 SQVTM, CDR2 ANQGSEA. Trimming took 4 bases from V and 8 from J, leaving 15 bases between them. The CDR3 protein is CSVVEIGSYTIYF. DNA for the CDR3: TGCAGCGTTGTCGAAATAGGCTCGTACACCATATATTTT. The entire variable domain, with the rest obtained from reference TRBV29-1 and TRBJ1-3, is as follows: SAVISQKPSRDICQRGTSLTIQCQVDSQVTMMFWYRQQPGQSLTLIATANQGSEATYESGFVIDKFPISRPNLTFSTLTVSNMSPEDSSIYLCSVVEIGSYTIYFGEGSWLTVV.

Turning to this clonotype: With a much larger clone just one base away, this may be a read error. This chain connects TRBV6-9 to TRBJ1-6; TRBD1 agrees at 7 bases. The CDR3 sequence is 13 residues long. Germline CDR1 and CDR2: MNHGY and SVAAGI. The CDR3 region is CAGSQGTNSPPHF. The CDR3 DNA is TGCGCCGGCTCACAGGGGACGAATTCACCCCCCCACTTT.

This clonotype was counted only a few times. This sequence joins TRBV7-8 and TRBJ1-5; D not resolved. This CDR3 contains 17 residues. V lost 5 bases to trimming and J lost 3 bases, with 20 bases between them. In germline, CDR1 is SGHVS, CDR2 FQNEAQ. Here the CDR3 DNA reads TGTGCCAGCAGCGAAAAACGTCCGGCGGACCTCAATCAGCCCCAGCATTTT. Translation: CASSEKRPADLNQPQHF.

This clonotype has a count of ten or more. The gene calls are TRBV18 and TRBJ2-7, with D possibly matching TRBD2 (5 bases). The CDR3 runs 14 residues. V lost 5 bases and J lost 3, with 14 bases in between. Germline loops: CDR1 KGHSH, CDR2 LQKENI. For the CDR3, the DNA is TGTGCCAGCTCAGCAGGACTCGGACGCTACGAGCAGTACTTC. Its protein is CASSAGLGRYEQYF.

With regard to this clonotype: Given a much more abundant clone one base away, this may be a read error. This chain uses TRBV29-1 with TRBJ2-3; 12 bases are shared with TRBD2. Germline values: CDR1 SQVTM, CDR2 ANQGSEA. The CDR3 is 14 amino acids. CDR3 protein: CSAPTSGGTDTRYF. The CDR3 nucleotides read TGCAGCGCACCGACTAGCGGGGGCACAGATACGCGGTATTTT.

This clonotype was seen repeatedly, ten times or more. V gene TRBV11-2 combines with J gene TRBJ2-7, with D unresolved. The CDR3 runs 16 residues. V was pared by 5 bases and J by 0 bases, with 17 bases between. CDR1 is SGHAT, CDR2 FQNNGV, per germline. The CDR3 spells CASSPVLLVASYEQYF. CDR3 sequence (DNA): TGTGCCAGCAGCCCCGTCTTGCTGGTGGCCTCCTACGAGCAGTACTTC.

This clonotype has a count of ten or more. The rearrangement links TRBV30 to TRBJ1-2, with D uncertain. The CDR3 is 15 amino acids. V dropped 0 bases and J dropped 8 bases, with 19 bases sitting between them. Germline-derived CDR1 and CDR2 are GTSNPN and SVGIG (reference sequence). The DNA for the CDR3 is TGTGCCTGGAGTGTCTCGTCAGTTGCTTTGTCGGGCTACACCTTC. Protein sequence: CAWSVSSVALSGYTF.

The V and J genes are TRBV7-2 and TRBJ2-7, with a tentative D call TRBD2 (6 bases). Trimming removed 0 bases at V and 3 bases at J, with 15 bases between. Per germline, CDR1 SGHTA and CDR2 FQGNSA. This CDR3 region has 16 residues. In DNA, the CDR3 is TGTGCCAGCAGCTTAGCGCCACGTTGGGGGGTCTACGAGCAGTACTTC. Translation: CASSLAPRWGVYEQYF. Looking up the rest from reference TRBV7-2 and TRBJ2-7 gives the full variable domain: GAGVSQSPSNKVTEKGKDVELRCDPISGHTALYWYRQSLGQGLEFLIYFQGNSAPDKSGLPSDRFSAERTGGSVSTLTIQRTQQEDSAVYLCASSLAPRWGVYEQYFGPGTRLTVT.

This clonotype has just a few counts. V gene TRBV20-1 combines with J gene TRBJ2-1; weak D call: TRBD2 (6 bases). Trimming removed 6 bases from V and 6 bases from J, with 18 bases in between. Germline values: CDR1 DFQATT, CDR2 SNEGSKA (reference sequence). The CDR3 is 14 residues long. The CDR3 region is CSANSGREGNEQFF. The CDR3 DNA reads TGCAGTGCCAATAGCGGAAGAGAGGGCAATGAGCAGTTCTTC.

This clonotype was counted ten times or more. The rearrangement joins TRBV19 to TRBJ1-2; TRBD1 matches 8 bases. The germline V gene encodes CDR1 LNHDA and CDR2 SQIVND (reference sequence). V was clipped by 5 bases and J by 5 bases; unmatched bases: 4. The CDR3 loop spans 13 amino acids. CDR3 loop: CASSLRTGYGYTF. The CDR3 coding sequence is TGTGCCAGTAGTCTCCGGACAGGGTATGGCTACACCTTC.

Turning to this clonotype: A read error is possible here, since a much larger clone lies one base away. The gene calls are TRBV7-9 and TRBJ1-4; D not resolved. This CDR3 has 13 amino acids. Per the germline V gene, CDR1 is SEHNR and CDR2 is FQNEAQ (reference sequence). The CDR3 nucleotides read TGTGCCAGCAGCCCGTCTGGAGACGAAAATCTGTTTTTT. This encodes CASSPSGDENLFF.

This clonotype was detected only a few times. The chain recombines TRBV20-1 with TRBJ1-5; D unclear. Trimming took off 1 base at V and 6 bases at J, with 7 bases between the two ends. This CDR3 has 12 residues. Germline lookup yields CDR1 DFQATT and CDR2 SNEGSKA (reference sequence). CDR3 sequence: CSARASPQPQHF. The CDR3 DNA reads as TGCAGTGCTAGAGCTTCACCTCAGCCCCAGCATTTT.

Only a few counts were recorded for this clonotype. The chain's CDR3 is CASVPLRGSGGVRHGYTF. CDR3 nucleotide sequence: TGTGCTAGTGTTCCGTTGAGGGGGTCAGGGGGCGTTCGCCATGGCTACACCTTC. The V gene is TRBV12-5, the J gene TRBJ1-2, with 8 nucleotides matching TRBD1. Trimming removed 7 bases from V and 6 bases from J; junction bases left unmatched: 22. This CDR3 spans 18 amino acids. Per germline, CDR1 LGHNT and CDR2 FRNRAP.

This clonotype has ten or more counts. This chain uses TRBV27 with TRBJ2-7; D may be TRBD2 (5 bases). CDR3 length: 15 residues. The V gene's germline CDR1 is MNHEY and CDR2 SMNVEV (reference sequence). V was shortened by 5 bases and J by 2 bases, with 16 bases between the two germline ends. CDR3 loop: CASSLTAGQAYEQYF. The CDR3, as DNA: TGTGCCAGCAGTCTCACGGCGGGTCAGGCCTACGAGCAGTACTTC.

The table lists this clonotype with many counts. The chain employs TRBV27 and TRBJ2-5; D might be TRBD1 or TRBD2, each matching 5 bases. Germline V gene sequence: CDR1 MNHEY, CDR2 SMNVEV (reference sequence). Trimming stripped 5 bases from V and 2 bases from J, with 21 bases between. CDR3 length: 17 residues. CDR3 DNA sequence: TGTGCCAGCAGTCCGCGATTAGGGACGGCCTTACAAGAGACCCAGTACTTC. The encoded protein is CASSPRLGTALQETQYF.

The sample holds many counts of this clonotype. The gene calls are TRBV12-3 or TRBV12-4 and TRBJ1-2; no clear D gene. V lost 1 base to trimming and J lost 3 bases, with 9 bases between them. There are 14 residues in the CDR3. In DNA, the CDR3 is TGTGCCAGCAGTTTAGGGGTGGATTACTATGGCTACACCTTC. Amino acids: CASSLGVDYYGYTF.

At least ten counts were recorded for this clonotype. This rearrangement joins TRBV27 to TRBJ2-1; D is ambiguous. CDR1 and CDR2 (germline): MNHEY, SMNVEV (reference sequence). V dropped 0 bases and J dropped 6 bases, with 6 bases sitting between them. This CDR3 contains 13 residues. The CDR3 is CASSLSARNEQFF. The CDR3 nucleotides read TGTGCCAGCAGTTTATCAGCGCGCAATGAGCAGTTCTTC.

This clonotype was found many times. The chain links TRBV11-2 to TRBJ2-2; possible D gene TRBD1, 5 bases. CDR3 length: 11 residues. The germline V and J ends were trimmed by 6 bases and 6 bases, with 5 bases remaining between them. Looked up from germline, CDR1 is SGHAT and CDR2 is FQNNGV. CDR3: CASRGPGELFF. DNA of the CDR3: TGTGCCAGCAGGGGGCCCGGGGAGCTGTTTTTT.

Many counts were recorded for this clonotype. The rearrangement joins TRBV5-6 to TRBJ1-6; 10 bases agree with TRBD1. CDR1 is SGHDT and CDR2 is YYEEEE in the germline V gene. Germline trimming cut 3 bases from V and 10 bases from J; bases unmatched to any gene: 7. The CDR3 consists of 15 residues. The CDR3 DNA sequence: TGTGCCAGCAGCTCGACAGACAGGGGGCTCTCACCCCTCCACTTT. Translating it yields CASSSTDRGLSPLHF.

The chain recombines TRBV5-1 with TRBJ2-5; possibly TRBD1 for D (5 bases). Germline CDR1 is SGHRS and CDR2 is YFSETQ. CDR3 size: 17 residues. The ends were cut back, 0 bases at V and 5 bases at J, with 20 bases in the middle. For the CDR3, the DNA is TGCGCCAGCAGCTTGGCTCGCGGAACAAGGGGTGTGGAGACCCAGTACTTC. Translating it yields CASSLARGTRGVETQYF.

This clonotype was seen only a few times. V usage is TRBV18 and J usage is TRBJ2-7, with a possible D match to TRBD1 (8 bases). Trimming stripped 0 bases from V and 5 bases from J, with 20 bases between. CDR3 length: 17 amino acids. Germline V gene lookup returns CDR1 KGHSH and CDR2 LQKENI. The CDR3 here is CASSPPNSGGDRHEQYF. The DNA for the CDR3 is TGTGCCAGCTCACCACCGAACTCAGGGGGGGACAGGCACGAGCAGTACTTC.

V and J are TRBV7-9 and TRBJ1-2; D is perhaps TRBD1 (6 bases). The CDR3 spans 15 residues. Deletions cut 3 bases from V and 3 bases from J, with 14 bases between. CDR1 is SEHNR, CDR2 FQNEAQ, per germline (reference sequence). The CDR3 sequence: CASSFFSGQHYGYTF. CDR3 nucleotide sequence: TGTGCCAGCAGCTTCTTCTCGGGACAACACTATGGCTACACCTTC.

This clonotype has a handful of counts. Here the CDR3 DNA reads TGCAGCGTTGATCCCTCCTCTTATCCCGGGACAGGGTATCGCGGCTACACCTTC. Protein product: CSVDPSSYPGTGYRGYTF. This chain uses TRBV29-1 with TRBJ1-2, with 9 bases that match TRBD1. The germline V gene encodes CDR1 SQVTM and CDR2 ANQGSEA. V shed 3 bases, J shed 8 bases, and the junction held 22 bases outside the gene matches. The CDR3 is 18 residues long.

This rearrangement joins TRBV7-6 to TRBJ1-1, with TRBD1 matching 7 bases. Germline loops: CDR1 SGHVS, CDR2 FNYEAQ. CDR3 length equals 15 residues. V lost 5 bases, J lost 1 base, and 7 bases stayed unmatched. The CDR3 sequence is CASSPTGTANTEAFF. The CDR3 DNA is TGTGCCAGCAGCCCCACCGGGACAGCGAACACTGAAGCTTTCTTT. Complete variable domain (other parts from reference TRBV7-6 and TRBJ1-1): GAGVSQSPRYKVTKRGQDVALRCDPISGHVSLYWYRQALGQGPEFLTYFNYEAQQDKSGLPNDRFSAERPEGSISTLTIQRTEQRDSAMYRCASSPTGTANTEAFFGQGTRLTVV.

Ten or more counts support this clonotype. V usage is TRBV4-1 and J usage is TRBJ1-4, with D unclear. The CDR3 runs 12 residues. V was cut by 0 bases and J by 10 bases, with 6 bases left in between. Germline-derived CDR1 and CDR2 are MGHRA and YSYEKL. For the CDR3, the DNA is TGCGCCAGCAGCCAAGATCGGGCAAAACTGTTTTTT. Translated, it gives CASSQDRAKLFF.

This clonotype was detected many times. V usage is TRBV6-2 or TRBV6-3 and J usage is TRBJ2-5; 7 bases fit TRBD2. V shed 2 bases and J 4 bases; nucleotides not matched to a gene: 25. The CDR3 spans 21 residues. CDR1 is MNHEY and CDR2 is SVGEGT in the germline V gene. The CDR3 reads CASSYDRGDLREVVVGETQYF. In nucleotides, the CDR3 is TGTGCCAGCAGTTACGACCGGGGGGACCTCCGAGAGGTCGTCGTCGGAGAGACCCAGTACTTC.